The 23 T cell receptor beta chains below were found in one sample sequenced in a study of long-term antiretroviral therapy in people with HIV (dated by TCRdb to the early 2020s). The immunoSEQ hsTCRB v3.0 assay was used at survey level resolution to sequence the TRB variable region. TCRdb's version of the immuneACCESS table is confined to in-frame rearrangements and falls short of the full clone set. An unresolved V gene accounts for under half of the shortfall where checked; the remainder is of unknown origin. The sample has around 8,000 clones on record, about four fifths of them singletons. The ten biggest clones cover about 15% of the sample. The sample in question was unsorted PBMCs, obtained 0.1 years after starting antiretroviral therapy. All receptors come from a man in his forties or fifties with HIV.

The J gene is TRBJ2-7, the V gene TRBV12-5; the match to TRBD1 covers 10 bases. Germline values: CDR1 LGHNT, CDR2 FRNRAP. V was pared by 4 bases and J by 5 bases, with 8 bases of the junction left unmatched. This CDR3 region has 15 residues. The CDR3 DNA reads TGTGCTAGTGGTTCTCCGGGACAGGGGAACCACGAGCAGTACTTC. Translation gives CASGSPGQGNHEQYF. Full variable domain (outside the CDR3, taken from reference TRBV12-5 and TRBJ2-7): DARVTQTPRHKVTEMGQEVTMRCQPILGHNTVFWYRQTMMQGLELLAYFRNRAPLDDSGMPKDRFSAEMPDATLATLKIQPSEPRDSAVYFCASGSPGQGNHEQYFGPGTRLTVT.

The chain joins TRBV5-1 to TRBJ2-7, with TRBD1 as a possible D gene (5 bases). The germline V and J ends were trimmed by 4 bases and 5 bases, with 16 bases remaining between them. The germline V gene encodes CDR1 SGHRS and CDR2 YFSETQ. The length of the CDR3 is 14 residues. The CDR3 spells CASSPDNRLNEQYF. The DNA of the CDR3 is TGCGCCAGCAGCCCGGACAACCGCCTCAACGAGCAGTACTTC.

This sequence joins TRBV4-2 and TRBJ2-1, with D perhaps matching TRBD2 (5 bases). Trimming left V 1 base short and J 7 bases short, with 11 bases between. Germline lookup yields CDR1 LGHNA and CDR2 YNFKEQ. The CDR3 length is 14 residues. The CDR3 DNA reads as TGTGCCAGCAGCCAAGTATTCGGCGGGAATGAGCAGTTCTTC. Translating gives CASSQVFGGNEQFF.

The chain joins TRBV9 to TRBJ2-3; D is possibly TRBD1 or TRBD2 (5 bases each). The germline gives CDR1 SGDLS, CDR2 YYNGEE. This CDR3 region has 16 residues. The germline V and J ends were trimmed by 4 bases and 1 base, with 16 bases remaining between them. CDR3 loop: CASSLLGAAGTDTQYF. The DNA of the CDR3 is TGTGCCAGCAGCCTATTAGGGGCAGCGGGCACAGATACGCAGTATTTT.

This clone is labeled large. Other DNA variants within this sample encode the same CDR3. The V call is TRBV4-1, the J call TRBJ2-2, with D unclear. V lost 4 bases and J 5 bases, leaving 5 bases between the germline ends. Germline V gene data show CDR1 as MGHRA and CDR2 as YSYEKL. The CDR3 is 12 residues long. The CDR3 region has the DNA TGCGCCAGCAGCCCCCTTACCGGGGAGCTGTTTTTT. Its translation is CASSPLTGELFF.

This sequence joins TRBV11-3 and TRBJ2-3; D might be TRBD2 (6 bases). V shed 4 bases and J shed 6 bases, with 8 bases lying between them. This CDR3 has 12 residues. In germline, CDR1 is SGHNT, CDR2 YENEEA. CDR3: CASSSRGDTQYF. The DNA for the CDR3 is TGTGCCAGCAGCTCACGGGGGGATACGCAGTATTTT. The full variable domain, completed using reference TRBV11-3 and TRBJ2-3, is EAGVVQSPRYKIIEKKQPVAFWCNPISGHNTLYWYLQNLGQGPELLIRYENEEAVDDSQLPKDRFSAERLKGVDSTLKIQPAELGDSAVYLCASSSRGDTQYFGPGTRLTVL.

The rearrangement joins TRBV28 to TRBJ2-7; 10 bases align to TRBD2. Germline V gene data show CDR1 as MDHEN and CDR2 as SYDVKM. The CDR3 covers 18 residues. V trimming: 4 bases; J trimming: 2 bases; junction bases outside the gene matches: 14. The CDR3 region has the DNA TGTGCCAGCAGTTCCCCATACCTAACTAGCGGGGCCACCTACGAGCAGTACTTC. Its translation is CASSSPYLTSGATYEQYF.

The chain couples TRBV9 to TRBJ1-5; D ambiguous. Per the germline V gene, CDR1 is SGDLS and CDR2 is YYNGEE. V lost 4 bases and J 9 bases, leaving 14 bases between the germline ends. The CDR3 length is 13 residues. In DNA, the CDR3 is TGTGCCAGCAGCCCCGACATCGCGGGGCCCCAGCATTTT. Translated: CASSPDIAGPQHF.

The rearrangement links TRBV5-1 to TRBJ2-7; 7 nucleotides match TRBD1. The CDR3 is 14 amino acids. V lost 4 bases to trimming and J lost 4 bases; unmatched junction nucleotides: 8. Germline-derived CDR1 and CDR2 are SGHRS and YFSETQ. CDR3 in DNA: TGCGCCAGCAGCACGGGACAGACTCTATACGAGCAGTACTTC. Translating gives CASSTGQTLYEQYF.

The chain couples TRBV19 to TRBJ2-5; 7 bases are shared with TRBD1. The CDR3 is 15 amino acids. Germline lookup yields CDR1 LNHDA and CDR2 SQIVND (reference sequence). Trimming removed 5 bases from V and 2 bases from J; junction bases left unmatched: 8. DNA of the CDR3: TGTGCCAGTAGTTCTCCCAGGGGGATACAAGAGACCCAGTACTTC. This sequence encodes CASSSPRGIQETQYF.

The rearrangement uses TRBV18 and TRBJ1-3; the D is unclear. The V gene's germline CDR1 is KGHSH and CDR2 LQKENI. V lost 4 bases to trimming and J lost 4 bases, with 11 bases between them. This CDR3 contains 14 residues. The CDR3 DNA sequence: TGTGCCAGCTCACTCTTCCCACGGGGAAACACCATATATTTT. Translating it yields CASSLFPRGNTIYF.

CDR3 sequence: CAGSMTGLNQPQHF. The DNA of the CDR3 is TGTGCCGGCAGCATGACAGGGCTCAATCAGCCCCAGCATTTT. V and J are TRBV19 and TRBJ1-5; 7 bases line up with TRBD1. Germline V gene sequence: CDR1 LNHDA, CDR2 SQIVND (reference sequence). The CDR3 runs 14 residues. The J segment lost 3 bases and the V segment lost 11 bases, leaving 10 bases of the junction unmatched.

This chain uses TRBV5-1 with TRBJ1-5, with 9 nucleotides matching TRBD1. The CDR3 loop spans 14 amino acids. Germline-derived CDR1 and CDR2 are SGHRS and YFSETQ. The V segment lost 4 bases and the J segment 6 bases; nucleotides outside the gene matches: 5. This CDR3 reads CASSPGTGSQPQHF. CDR3 DNA sequence: TGCGCCAGCAGCCCCGGGACAGGGAGTCAGCCCCAGCATTTT.

By share of the sample, this clone is medium-sized. The V gene is TRBV5-4, the J gene TRBJ2-6, with D unclear. The germline gives CDR1 SGHNT, CDR2 YYREEE (reference sequence). The CDR3 consists of 15 residues. Trimming shortened V by 2 bases and J by 2 bases, and 8 bases separated the two germline ends. The CDR3 loop reads CASSFSVTGANVLTF. CDR3 coding DNA: TGTGCCAGCAGCTTCTCCGTTACTGGGGCCAACGTCCTGACTTTC.

This clone was seen a single time. The rearrangement links TRBV19 to TRBJ1-1, with D maybe TRBD1 (5 bases). The germline V and J ends were trimmed by 6 bases and 1 base, with 6 bases remaining between them. Looked up from germline, CDR1 is LNHDA and CDR2 is SQIVND (reference sequence). The CDR3 runs to 12 residues. CDR3 sequence reads: CASSQGNTEAFF. The CDR3 DNA reads as TGTGCCAGTAGCCAGGGGAACACTGAAGCTTTCTTT. Filled out from reference TRBV19 and TRBJ1-1, the complete variable domain reads DGGITQSPKYLFRKEGQNVTLSCEQNLNHDAMYWYRQDPGQGLRLIYYSQIVNDFQKGDIAEGYSVSREKKESFPLTVTSAQKNPTAFYLCASSQGNTEAFFGQGTRLTVV.

CDR3 in amino acids: CASSRVIGLAGTDTQYF. The CDR3 coding sequence is TGCGCCAGCAGCCGAGTAATTGGGCTAGCGGGGACAGATACGCAGTATTTT. This rearrangement joins TRBV4-3 to TRBJ2-3, with TRBD2 matching 9 bases. This CDR3 is 17 amino acids long. With V trimmed by 4 bases and J by 3 bases, 11 bases remained unmatched. Per the germline V gene, CDR1 is LGHNA and CDR2 is YSLEER.

This chain connects TRBV30 to TRBJ2-3, with TRBD2 matching 13 bases. The CDR3 is 15 amino acids. CDR1 is GTSNPN and CDR2 is SVGIG in the germline V gene (reference sequence). The junction had 7 bases not matched to a gene; V was cut back by 4 bases and J by 6 bases. CDR3 in amino acids: CAWKVTSGGADTQYF. The CDR3 DNA sequence: TGTGCCTGGAAAGTCACTAGCGGGGGGGCCGATACGCAGTATTTT.

The rearrangement uses TRBV19 and TRBJ2-7, with TRBD2 matching over 10 bases. Germline trimming cut 8 bases from V and 2 bases from J; bases unmatched to any gene: 6. The CDR3 is 14 amino acids. The germline V gene has CDR1 LNHDA and CDR2 SQIVND (reference sequence). The CDR3 sequence: CASALAGETYEQYF. The CDR3 DNA sequence: TGTGCCAGTGCTCTAGCGGGGGAGACCTACGAGCAGTACTTC.

The chain has TRBV15 and TRBJ1-2; D gene unclear. Per the germline V gene, CDR1 is LNHNV and CDR2 is YYDKDF (reference sequence). The CDR3 is 13 amino acids. The V and J ends lost 0 bases and 5 bases respectively, with 7 bases between them. The CDR3 bases are TGTGCCACCAGCAGAGATAGCAGTTATGGCTACACCTTC. This codes for CATSRDSSYGYTF.

The chain recombines TRBV10-3 with TRBJ2-3; a weak D match, TRBD2 (6 bases). This CDR3 contains 16 residues. V was trimmed by 0 bases and J by 2 bases, leaving 12 bases between them. The germline V gene has CDR1 ENHRY and CDR2 SYGVKD. The CDR3 sequence is CAISESQRVHTDTQYF. The CDR3 DNA reads TGTGCCATCAGTGAGTCGCAGCGGGTGCACACAGATACGCAGTATTTT.

The chain couples TRBV6-5 to TRBJ1-2; a possible D gene is TRBD1 (5 bases). The CDR3 spans 15 residues. Germline V lookup: CDR1 MNHEY, CDR2 SVGAGI. Trimming removed 2 bases at V and 8 bases at J, with 18 bases between. The CDR3 region has the DNA TGTGCCAGCAGTTACGCTGGCCAGGGACTTGCGGGCTACACCTTC. Amino acid sequence: CASSYAGQGLAGYTF.

Here the CDR3 reads CASSGTGFGYEQYF. Here the CDR3 DNA reads TGTGCCAGCAGCGGGACAGGGTTTGGCTACGAGCAGTACTTC. The chain couples TRBV7-9 to TRBJ2-7; 9 bases agree with TRBD1. The V segment lost 5 bases and the J segment 3 bases; nucleotides outside the gene matches: 5. This CDR3 has 14 amino acids. Germline V CDR1 and CDR2: SEHNR, FQNEAQ (reference sequence).

V usage is TRBV11-2 and J usage is TRBJ1-1; 8 nucleotides align to TRBD1. Per germline, CDR1 SGHAT and CDR2 FQNNGV. The CDR3 sequence is 14 residues long. Germline trimming cut 2 bases from V and 3 bases from J; bases unmatched to any gene: 2. CDR3 in DNA: TGTGCCAGCAGCTTACAACAGGGGGACACTGAAGCTTTCTTT. Its protein is CASSLQQGDTEAFF.